These 14 T cell receptor beta chains were all obtained from the same sample, sequenced in a study of blood T cell repertoires in COVID-19 (dated by TCRdb to the early 2020s). The library was obtained by the immunoSEQ multiplex PCR assay. TCRdb obtained this table from immuneACCESS and retained in-frame rearrangements with V and J assigned. These tables miss some clones; where compared with another copy, unresolved V genes account for less than half of the shortfall, and the remainder is unexplained. Here the sample has around 240,000 clones; around 83% occur a single time. 1.4% of the sample is held by the ten biggest clonotypes. The specimen was peripheral blood. The receptors shown here come from a woman in her thirties or forties who had recovered from COVID-19.

The chain links TRBV18 to TRBJ1-2, with 7 bases fitting TRBD1. Germline loops: CDR1 KGHSH, CDR2 LQKENI. V trimming: 3 bases; J trimming: 8 bases; junction bases outside the gene matches: 21. This CDR3 is built from 18 residues. The CDR3 coding sequence is TGTGCCAGCTCACCGCCGGAGGGACAGCGAACCATGACCAACGGCTACACCTTC. Residues: CASSPPEGQRTMTNGYTF.

The V gene is TRBV19, the J gene TRBJ1-3; D perhaps matches TRBD1 (6 bases). The V gene's germline CDR1 is LNHDA and CDR2 SQIVND (reference sequence). Trimming removed 7 bases at V and 0 bases at J, with 19 bases between. This CDR3 has 17 residues. The CDR3 region has the DNA TGTGCCAGTACGATCGGGCCAGGGGAGAGCTCTGGAAACACCATATATTTT. This translates into CASTIGPGESSGNTIYF.

The rearrangement joins TRBV12-3 or TRBV12-4 to TRBJ2-5, with TRBD1 matching over 10 bases. The CDR3 consists of 13 residues. Trimming took 6 bases from V and 7 from J; bases not matched to a gene: 5. CDR3 sequence reads: CASSSDRGGTQYF. The CDR3, as DNA: TGTGCCAGCAGCTCGGACAGGGGGGGGACCCAGTACTTC.

The V and J genes are TRBV5-1 and TRBJ2-7; 7 bases agree with TRBD2. CDR1 is SGHRS, CDR2 YFSETQ, per germline. Losses at the gene ends were 4 bases for V and 4 bases for J; bases not matched to a gene: 14. This CDR3 region has 16 residues. CDR3 region: CASSPLRGVFDYEQYF. In nucleotides, the CDR3 is TGCGCCAGCAGCCCCCTACGGGGGGTATTCGATTACGAGCAGTACTTC.

This rearrangement joins TRBV7-8 to TRBJ1-6, with D perhaps TRBD1 (5 bases). This CDR3 spans 15 amino acids. Trimming removed 3 bases from V and 9 bases from J, with 15 bases in between. The V gene's germline CDR1 is SGHVS and CDR2 FQNEAQ. CDR3 sequence (DNA): TGTGCCAGCAGCTTTCGGGCCGCGGGGCTTTCACCCCTCCACTTT. Residues: CASSFRAAGLSPLHF.

This rearrangement joins TRBV6-1 to TRBJ1-4; D not resolved. The CDR3 consists of 15 residues. Per germline, CDR1 MNHNS and CDR2 SASEGT. The ends were cut back, 2 bases at V and 4 bases at J, with 11 bases in the middle. The CDR3 nucleotides are TGTGCCAGCAGTGAAACGTGGCAGTTTAATGAAAAACTGTTTTTT. Its protein product is CASSETWQFNEKLFF.

CDR3 in amino acids: CASSGQGAVRSNQPQHF. DNA of the CDR3: TGTGCCAGCAGTGGACAGGGGGCGGTACGTAGCAATCAGCCCCAGCATTTT. The chain employs TRBV28 and TRBJ1-5, with 11 positions matching TRBD1. Germline V CDR1 and CDR2: MDHEN, SYDVKM. With V trimmed by 5 bases and J by 0 bases, 6 bases remained unmatched. The CDR3 is made up of 17 amino acids.

Only a few counts were recorded for this clone. The chain is built from TRBV3-1 (or the pseudogene TRBV3-2) and TRBJ2-4; TRBD2 is a possible D gene (5 bases). V lost 4 bases to trimming and J lost 4 bases, with 11 bases between them. The germline gives CDR1 LGHDT, CDR2 YNNKEL (reference sequence). The CDR3 totals 14 residues. This CDR3 is CASSPGGPKNIQYF. The CDR3 DNA follows: TGTGCCAGCAGCCCTGGAGGCCCAAAAAACATTCAGTACTTC.

V usage is TRBV9 and J usage is TRBJ2-5; D is perhaps TRBD2 (6 bases). This CDR3 spans 13 amino acids. Looked up from germline, CDR1 is SGDLS and CDR2 is YYNGEE. Trimming shortened V by 4 bases and J by 2 bases, and 9 bases separated the two germline ends. The CDR3 loop is CASSTSPQETQYF. The CDR3 DNA reads TGTGCCAGCAGCACTAGCCCTCAAGAGACCCAGTACTTC.

The chain couples TRBV2 to TRBJ2-5, with 9 bases matching TRBD1. Germline values: CDR1 SNHLY, CDR2 FYNNEI. V dropped 11 bases and J dropped 1; count of bases not matched to a gene: 8. The CDR3 has 14 residues. CDR3 in DNA: TGTGCCTGGGAAGGACAGGGGACCCAAGAGACCCAGTACTTC. Translation: CAWEGQGTQETQYF.

V is TRBV11-3 and J is TRBJ1-1; 9 positions match TRBD1. CDR1 is SGHNT and CDR2 is YENEEA in the germline V gene. The CDR3 sequence is 16 residues long. The J segment lost 2 bases and the V segment lost 2 bases, leaving 6 bases of the junction unmatched. CDR3 residues: CASSLTTGGANTEAFF. Here the CDR3 DNA reads TGTGCCAGCAGCTTAACCACAGGGGGCGCAAACACTGAAGCTTTCTTT. Full variable domain (outside the CDR3, taken from reference TRBV11-3 and TRBJ1-1): EAGVVQSPRYKIIEKKQPVAFWCNPISGHNTLYWYLQNLGQGPELLIRYENEEAVDDSQLPKDRFSAERLKGVDSTLKIQPAELGDSAVYLCASSLTTGGANTEAFFGQGTRLTVV.

This chain links TRBV5-1 with TRBJ2-3, with D uncertain. Germline V gives CDR1 SGHRS, CDR2 YFSETQ. CDR3 length equals 14 residues. Trimming removed 2 bases at V and 0 bases at J, with 7 bases between. Here the CDR3 DNA reads TGCGCCAGCAGCTTACCTACTAGCACAGATACGCAGTATTTT. It encodes CASSLPTSTDTQYF.

V is TRBV10-3 and J is TRBJ2-2; the D gene is possibly TRBD1 (6 bases). The CDR3 has 13 amino acids. The germline V gene has CDR1 ENHRY and CDR2 SYGVKD. V lost 9 bases and J 7 bases, leaving 15 bases between the germline ends. The CDR3 spells CAMARGDGGELFF. The DNA for the CDR3 is TGTGCCATGGCCAGGGGCGACGGCGGGGAGCTGTTTTTT.

This rearrangement joins TRBV4-1 to TRBJ1-6, with D perhaps matching TRBD1 (6 bases). Germline CDR1 reads MGHRA; CDR2 reads YSYEKL. The CDR3 contains 16 residues. The V gene lost 0 bases and the J gene lost 9 bases, with 15 bases spanning the gap. The DNA of the CDR3 is TGCGCCAGCAGCCAAGATTCGACAGGAAGGACTTCACCCCTCCACTTT. It encodes CASSQDSTGRTSPLHF.